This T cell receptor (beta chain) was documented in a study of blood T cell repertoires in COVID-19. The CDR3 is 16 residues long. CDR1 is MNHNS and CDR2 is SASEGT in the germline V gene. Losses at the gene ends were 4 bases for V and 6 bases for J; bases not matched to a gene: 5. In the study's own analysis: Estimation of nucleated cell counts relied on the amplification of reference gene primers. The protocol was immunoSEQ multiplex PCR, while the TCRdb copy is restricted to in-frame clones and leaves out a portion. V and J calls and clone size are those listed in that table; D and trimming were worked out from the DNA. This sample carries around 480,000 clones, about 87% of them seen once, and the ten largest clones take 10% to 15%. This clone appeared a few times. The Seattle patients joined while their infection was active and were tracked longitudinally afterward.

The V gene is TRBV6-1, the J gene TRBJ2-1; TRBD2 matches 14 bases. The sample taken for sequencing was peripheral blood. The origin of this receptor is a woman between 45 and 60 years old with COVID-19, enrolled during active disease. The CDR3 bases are TGTGCCAGCAGTGTGGGACTAGCGGGGGTGGGCAATGAGCAGTTCTTC. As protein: CASSVGLAGVGNEQFF.